This is a list of T cell receptor beta chains from one sample in a study of breast tumors, draining lymph nodes, adjacent tissues. Via MiXCR, TCRdb re-called the multiplex PCR reads, giving one row per CDR3 protein. The sample records approximately 100,000 distinct CDR3 sequences, less than 25% being singletons. The sequenced sample consisted of axillary lymph node tissue. Source of these receptors: a female donor with breast cancer. Some clones in this sample may be carry-over from other donors' samples. Each CDR3 is given with its conserved first and last residue. A D gene is named only where the DNA matches it firmly. Only some rows state a clone size, as once, few, many or a class for expanded clones.

V,size,J,D,CDR3,DNA
TRBV7-9,many,TRBJ2-3,NA,CASSLETHTQYF,TGTGCCAGCAGCTTAGAGACGCATACGCAGTATTTT
TRBV5-5,many,TRBJ2-5,TRBD2,CASSSGLAGVQTQYF,TGTGCCAGCAGCTCGGGACTAGCGGGAGTCCAGACCCAGTACTTC
TRBV5-5,NA,TRBJ1-1,NA,CASSLSGGAEAFF,TGTGCCAGCAGCTTGTCCGGGGGGGCTGAAGCTTTCTTT
TRBV20-1,NA,TRBJ2-3,TRBD2,CSARQGGNTDTQYF,TGCAGTGCTAGACAGGGAGGGAACACAGATACGCAGTATTTT
TRBV3-1,many,TRBJ2-7,NA,CASSQDVTPSYEQYF,TGTGCCAGCAGCCAAGATGTGACACCCTCCTACGAGCAGTACTTC
TRBV18,many,TRBJ2-7,TRBD1,CASSTGTGIYEQYF,TGTGCCAGCTCAACCGGGACAGGGATATACGAGCAGTACTTC
TRBV20-1,NA,TRBJ2-7,TRBD1,CSARQGAKIYEQYF,TGCAGTGCTAGACAGGGGGCGAAAATATACGAGCAGTACTTC
TRBV5-1,NA,TRBJ1-1,NA,CASSTNTGSNTEAFF,TGCGCCAGCAGCACTAACACGGGTTCCAACACTGAAGCTTTCTTT
TRBV27,NA,TRBJ2-3,NA,CASSLSGQVADTQYF,TGTGCCAGCAGTTTATCGGGGCAGGTGGCAGATACGCAGTATTTT
TRBV5-1,many,TRBJ1-2,NA,CASRLGTTEGGYTF,TGCGCCAGCAGACTCGGGACGACCGAAGGTGGCTACACCTTC
TRBV3-1,many,TRBJ2-3,NA,CASSITDTQYF,TGTGCCAGCAGCATCACAGATACGCAGTATTTT
TRBV6-1,many,TRBJ1-3,NA,CASSEQDRSGNTIYF,TGTGCCAGCAGTGAGCAGGACAGATCTGGAAACACCATATATTTT
TRBV2,many,TRBJ2-2,NA,CASKTGVQGIGELFF,TGTGCCAGCAAGACGGGAGTACAGGGTATAGGGGAGCTGTTTTTT
TRBV20-1,many,TRBJ2-7,NA,CSATQAVYNPSYEQYF,TGCAGTGCAACTCAGGCGGTTTACAATCCGTCCTACGAGCAGTACTTC
TRBV3-1,many,TRBJ1-6,TRBD1,CASSLGQVNNSPLHF,TGTGCCAGCAGTTTGGGACAGGTCAATAATTCACCCCTCCACTTT
TRBV14,few,TRBJ1-6,TRBD1,CASSPLPGQGSSSPLHF,TGTGCCAGCAGCCCCCTGCCGGGACAGGGTAGCAGTTCACCCCTCCACTTT
TRBV12-3/TRBV12-4,NA,TRBJ1-1,NA,CASSFGRRNTEAFF,TGTGCCAGCAGTTTTGGACGGAGGAACACTGAAGCTTTCTTT
TRBV2,many,TRBJ1-3,NA,CASSEIWGRSGNTIYF,TGTGCCAGCAGTGAAATTTGGGGGCGCAGTGGAAACACCATATATTTT
TRBV28,NA,TRBJ2-1,NA,CASSLPGQNNEQFF,TGTGCCAGCAGTCTACCCGGACAGAACAATGAGCAGTTCTTC
TRBV5-4,many,TRBJ1-2,NA,CASSPWTATIYGYTF,TGTGCCAGCAGCCCCTGGACAGCTACAATTTATGGCTACACCTTC
TRBV7-3,NA,TRBJ1-1,NA,CASSRSEVRVTEAFF,TGTGCCAGCAGCCGCTCAGAGGTTCGTGTCACTGAAGCTTTCTTT
TRBV20-1,many,TRBJ2-7,TRBD1,CSASKTPGTGGSYYEQYF,TGCAGTGCTAGTAAGACACCCGGGACAGGGGGTTCCTACTACGAGCAGTACTTC
TRBV7-2,many,TRBJ2-5,TRBD2,CASSPGIAGSPPYF,TGTGCCAGCAGCCCCGGAATAGCGGGGAGCCCCCCGTACTTC
TRBV9,many,TRBJ2-1,TRBD2,CASSPSGTSSYNEQFF,TGTGCCAGCAGCCCAAGTGGGACTAGCTCTTACAATGAGCAGTTCTTC
TRBV2,many,TRBJ1-6,NA,CASSLNGVSSPLHF,TGTGCCAGCAGCCTCAATGGGGTATCTTCACCCCTCCACTTT
TRBV7-9,many,TRBJ2-2,TRBD1,CASSPGQGPSTGELFF,TGTGCCAGCAGCCCAGGACAGGGACCCAGCACCGGGGAGCTGTTTTTT
TRBV3-1,few,TRBJ2-1,TRBD2,CASSQEPLAGRNEQFF,TGTGCCAGCAGCCAAGAGCCTCTAGCGGGAAGGAATGAGCAGTTCTTC
TRBV20-1,NA,TRBJ1-3,NA,CSARDSRGGLYGNTIYF,TGCAGTGCTAGAGATTCCAGGGGCGGTCTTTATGGAAACACCATATACTTT
TRBV30,many,TRBJ2-7,NA,CAWNFQGPSYEQYF,TGTGCCTGGAACTTTCAGGGGCCCTCCTACGAGCAGTACTTC
TRBV2,once,TRBJ1-6,NA,CASSEVGKGDNSPLHF,TGTGCCAGCAGTGAAGTCGGGAAGGGGGATAATTCACCCCTCCACTTT
TRBV3-1,NA,TRBJ2-6,NA,CASSQRVGQSPIGTSGANVLTF,TGTGCCAGCAGCCAAAGGGTCGGACAGAGCCCAATTGGGACCTCTGGGGCCAACGTCCTGACTTTC
TRBV6-6,many,TRBJ1-5,TRBD1,CASSHKGQGNQPQHF,TGTGCCAGCAGTCATAAAGGACAGGGCAATCAGCCCCAGCATTTT
TRBV7-3,many,TRBJ2-1,NA,CASSLGRVVDNEQFF,TGTGCCAGCAGCTTAGGCAGGGTGGTCGACAATGAGCAGTTCTTC
TRBV11-2,many,TRBJ1-3,NA,CASRPPGVSGNTIYF,TGTGCCAGCAGACCTCCAGGGGTATCTGGAAACACCATATATTTT
TRBV2,many,TRBJ1-2,NA,CASSGDSYGYTF,TGTGCCAGCAGTGGAGACTCGTATGGCTACACCTTC
TRBV6-6,many,TRBJ1-3,TRBD1,CASSYRDRGINTIYF,TGTGCCAGCAGTTATCGGGACAGGGGGATAAACACCATATATTTT
TRBV5-1,many,TRBJ1-3,NA,CASSLGGAGNTIYF,TGCGCCAGCAGCTTGGGAGGGGCTGGAAACACCATATATTTT